This entry describes one T cell receptor (beta chain). The protocol was immunoSEQ multiplex PCR, while the TCRdb copy is restricted to in-frame clones and leaves out a portion. The table records 70,000 to 85,000 clones, about 95% of them present only once. These data come from a study of technical replicates of blood from several donors. Germline V gene sequence: CDR1 GTSNPN, CDR2 SVGIG (reference sequence). The CDR3 length is 14 residues. Trimming removed 0 bases at V and 4 bases at J, with 12 bases between. The genes are TRBV30 and TRBJ2-5; D is possibly TRBD2 (6 bases). The sequence was collected from a human donor in good health. Sequencing was performed on T cells isolated from PBMCs. CDR3 DNA sequence: TGTGCCTGGAGTGTATGGGGGGATCGAGAGACCCAGTACTTC. Translation: CAWSVWGDRETQYF.